The rows below give T cell receptor beta chains drawn from one sample of a study of blood T cell repertoires in COVID-19. Only in-frame clones appear in the TCRdb table, and some are missing; sequencing was by immunoSEQ multiplex PCR. The repertoire consists of 70,000 to 90,000 clones, with approximately 88% occurring once and the leading ten covering around 29%. Sequences were obtained from peripheral blood. The source of these receptors is a man between 45 and 60 years old with acute or convalescent COVID-19. The CDR3 runs from the conserved cysteine through the conserved F or W. A D gene is named only where the DNA matches it firmly. Clone size is given for some rows only: seen once, a few or many times, or a class if the clone is expanded.

. | . | TRBJ2-2 | TRBV6-5 | TGTGCCAGCAGCCAAACAGGGCTCACCGGGGAGCTGTTTTTT | CASSQTGLTGELFF
. | . | TRBJ1-3 | TRBV12-3/TRBV12-4 | TGTGCCAGCAGTCCAAGAAACACCATATATTTT | CASSPRNTIYF
. | . | TRBJ1-1 | TRBV6-5 | TGTGCCAGCAGGACCCTAGGAGGAAGAGAGGAAGCTTTCTTT | CASRTLGGREEAFF
TRBD1 | once | TRBJ2-7 | TRBV5-1 | TGCGCCAGCAGCCCGGGACAGATGGGCGAGCAGTACTTC | CASSPGQMGEQYF
. | once | TRBJ1-5 | TRBV6-5 | TGTGCCAGCAGTTACTCGGGTGGGCTTGAGCAGCCCCAGCATTTT | CASSYSGGLEQPQHF
. | once | TRBJ2-2 | TRBV7-9 | TGTGCCAGCAGCTCCCCTCCCCCGCAGACTAACACCGGGGAGCTGTTTTTT | CASSSPPPQTNTGELFF
TRBD2 | . | TRBJ2-3 | TRBV9 | TGTGCCAGCAGCGTAGTAGCGGGGGGGCCATATTTTGTAGATACGCAGTATTTT | CASSVVAGGPYFVDTQYF
TRBD1 | . | TRBJ1-2 | TRBV19 | TGTGCCAGTAGGCCGGGACAGACCTATGGCTACACCTTC | CASRPGQTYGYTF
. | . | TRBJ2-1 | TRBV7-6 | TGTGCCAGCAGCTCCCAGGGGACCCTTTACAATGAGCAGTTCTTC | CASSSQGTLYNEQFF
TRBD1 | . | TRBJ1-2 | TRBV29-1 | TGCAGCGTTGGGGGGGGACAGGGTGTTGGCTACACCTTC | CSVGGGQGVGYTF
TRBD1 | few | TRBJ2-7 | TRBV7-8 | TGTGCCAGCAGCTTAGCGACAGGGGGCAACTACGAGCAGTACTTC | CASSLATGGNYEQYF
TRBD1 | . | TRBJ2-2 | TRBV30 | TGTGCCTGGAGTTCAGGACAGGGGGTCGGGGAGCTGTTTTTT | CAWSSGQGVGELFF
. | once | TRBJ1-1 | TRBV12-5 | TGTGCTAGTGGTTTGACCCCTACTACTGAAGCTTTCTTT | CASGLTPTTEAFF
. | . | TRBJ1-1 | TRBV4-1 | TGCGCCAGCAGCCGCCCGAGGAGTAACACTGAAGCTTTCTTT | CASSRPRSNTEAFF
TRBD1 | . | TRBJ1-5 | TRBV7-8 | TGTGCCAGCAGCCCGGGACAGGGGGCGCGAACACTTCAGCCCCAGCATTTT | CASSPGQGARTLQPQHF
TRBD2 | . | TRBJ2-7 | TRBV4-1 | TGCGCCAGCAGCGTGCGGGGGGGCGAGGAGCAGTACTTC | CASSVRGGEEQYF
TRBD2 | . | TRBJ2-5 | TRBV15 | TGTGCCACCAGCCTTGGACGTGTTCCGGGACTAGCGGTCCAAGAGACCCAGTACTTC | CATSLGRVPGLAVQETQYF
. | . | TRBJ2-7 | TRBV5-6 | TGTGCCAGCAGCTTTTTACAGAAATACGAGCAGTACTTC | CASSFLQKYEQYF
TRBD1 | . | TRBJ2-3 | TRBV5-1 | TGCGCCAGCAGCTTGGTGGGGGGACAGGCAGATACGCAGTATTTT | CASSLVGGQADTQYF
TRBD2 | . | TRBJ2-3 | TRBV9 | TGTGCCAGCAGCGTAGCGACTAGCGGGGGAACAGATACGCAGTATTTT | CASSVATSGGTDTQYF
TRBD2 | . | TRBJ2-2 | TRBV5-1 | TGCGCCAGCAGCTTGGGAGCGGGGGGCAACACCGGGGAGCTGTTTTTT | CASSLGAGGNTGELFF
TRBD1 | . | TRBJ1-3 | TRBV6-5 | TGTGCCAGCAGTTACACACGACAGGGGGCGAACACCATATATTTT | CASSYTRQGANTIYF
. | . | TRBJ2-7 | TRBV11-2 | TGTGCCAGCAGCTTCGACATAATGGCGGGAACGTACGAGCAGTACTTC | CASSFDIMAGTYEQYF
. | . | TRBJ2-3 | TRBV10-1 | TGCGCCAGCAGTGAAAGGACTTTGATTGCAGATACGCAGTATTTT | CASSERTLIADTQYF
TRBD2 | . | TRBJ2-5 | TRBV7-9 | TGTGCCAGCAGCAAGCGGGGGGGCCTGGAGACCCAGTACTTC | CASSKRGGLETQYF
TRBD1 | . | TRBJ2-7 | TRBV6-5 | TGTGCCAGCAGTCGACAGGGTACCTCTTGGGAGCAGTACTTC | CASSRQGTSWEQYF
TRBD1 | . | TRBJ2-5 | TRBV27 | TGTGCCAGCAACCTACAGGGGGCAGGGGAGACCCAGTACTTC | CASNLQGAGETQYF
. | . | TRBJ2-5 | TRBV2 | TGTGCCAGCGCCGGGAGTCCTCGAGAGACCCAGTACTTC | CASAGSPRETQYF